The T cell receptor beta chain described here comes from a study of blood T cell repertoires in COVID-19. About the research overall: Both acute and convalescent COVID-19 samples were obtained from the United States, Italy and Spain. T cells, B-cell-depleted T cells, or PBMCs provided the cDNA or gDNA that served as material.

The V end lost 2 bases, the J end lost 9 bases, and 17 bases lay between the germline ends. The CDR3 sequence is 15 residues long. CDR1 and CDR2 from the germline V gene are LGHNA and YSLEER. Study processing details: Amplification from reference gene primers served as the basis for estimated nucleated cell counts. Here immunoSEQ multiplex PCR was the method, and the copy in TCRdb shows in-frame clones only, minus some. Clonal size and the V and J genes are those of that table, whereas D and trimming came from the DNA. The sample holds under 200,000 clones, 80% seen once. J is TRBJ2-1 and V is TRBV4-3, with D tentatively TRBD2 (5 bases). The clonotype originates from a man between 65 and 85 years old with active or convalescent COVID-19. Material: peripheral blood. CDR3 residues: CASSQLSRGIGEQFF. CDR3 bases: TGCGCCAGCAGCCAACTCTCTCGGGGTATTGGTGAGCAGTTCTTC.